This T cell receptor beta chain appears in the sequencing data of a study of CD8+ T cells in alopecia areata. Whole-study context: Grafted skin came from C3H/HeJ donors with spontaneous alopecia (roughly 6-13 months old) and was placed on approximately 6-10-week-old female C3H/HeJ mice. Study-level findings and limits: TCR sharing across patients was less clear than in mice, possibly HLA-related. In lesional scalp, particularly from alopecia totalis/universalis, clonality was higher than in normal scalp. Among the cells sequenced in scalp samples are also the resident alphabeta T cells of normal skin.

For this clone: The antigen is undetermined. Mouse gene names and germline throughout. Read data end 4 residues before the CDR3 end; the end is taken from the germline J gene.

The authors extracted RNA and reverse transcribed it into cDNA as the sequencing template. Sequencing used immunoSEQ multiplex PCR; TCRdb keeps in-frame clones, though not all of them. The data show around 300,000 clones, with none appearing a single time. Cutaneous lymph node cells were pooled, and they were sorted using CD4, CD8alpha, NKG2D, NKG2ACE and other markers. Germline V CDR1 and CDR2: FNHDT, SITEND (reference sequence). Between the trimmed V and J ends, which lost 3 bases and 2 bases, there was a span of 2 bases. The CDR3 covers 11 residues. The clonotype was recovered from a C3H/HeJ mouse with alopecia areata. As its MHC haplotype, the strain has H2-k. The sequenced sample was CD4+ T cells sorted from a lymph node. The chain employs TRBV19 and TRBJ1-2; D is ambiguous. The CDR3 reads CASSTNSDYTF. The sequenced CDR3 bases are TGTGCCAGCAGTACTAACTCC.